Listed here are 9 T cell receptor beta chains from one sample, sequenced in a study of cytomegalovirus exposure and HLA in healthy donors. PCR primers comprised 60 Vbeta and 13 Jbeta primers. Only in-frame clones appear in the TCRdb table, and some are missing; sequencing was by immunoSEQ multiplex PCR. The table has tens of thousands of clones, roughly 78% seen once. Sequences were obtained from PBMCs. The receptors were gathered from a male donor in good health and CMV-seropositive.

V usage is TRBV9 and J usage is TRBJ2-2; D is possibly TRBD2 (6 bases). The V gene lost 0 bases and the J gene lost 5 bases, with 8 bases spanning the gap. This CDR3 is 14 amino acids long. CDR1 SGDLS and CDR2 YYNGEE come from the germline V gene. The CDR3 spells CASSVAGGTGELFF. CDR3 bases: TGTGCCAGCAGCGTAGCTGGGGGGACCGGGGAGCTGTTTTTT.

This clone has only one observation. A junction boundary mismatches the germline segment, possibly from a read error. The gene calls are TRBV6-1 and TRBJ1-3, with D unclear. The CDR3 covers 13 residues. Germline assignment: CDR1 MNHNS and CDR2 SASEGT. CDR3 in amino acids: CAGSPGIGNTIYF. In DNA form, the CDR3 reads TGTGCCGGCAGCCCGGGAATCGGAAACACCATATATTTT.

The V and J genes are TRBV2 and TRBJ2-7, with a tentative D call TRBD2 (5 bases). Between the trimmed V and J ends, which lost 7 bases and 0 bases, there was a span of 7 bases. Germline assignment: CDR1 SNHLY and CDR2 FYNNEI. The CDR3 extends over 12 amino acids. The CDR3 DNA reads as TGTGCCAGCACCCGGGACTCCTACGAGCAGTACTTC. This gives the protein CASTRDSYEQYF.

The chain employs TRBV28 and TRBJ1-4; a weak D match, TRBD1 (5 bases). This CDR3 is 16 amino acids long. CDR1 is MDHEN and CDR2 is SYDVKM in the germline V gene. Trimming removed 3 bases at V and 3 bases at J, with 14 bases between. The CDR3 spells CASSFGRVSANEKLFF. The CDR3 bases are TGTGCCAGCAGTTTCGGCAGGGTTTCTGCTAATGAAAAACTGTTTTTT.

The CDR3, as DNA: TGTGCCAGCAGCGTAGAGAGCGGGAGGGTTGGCAATGAGCAGTTCTTC. Protein product: CASSVESGRVGNEQFF. The genes are TRBV9 and TRBJ2-1, with 10 bases matching TRBD2. The CDR3 is 16 residues long. Germline V lookup: CDR1 SGDLS, CDR2 YYNGEE. Germline trimming cut 0 bases from V and 6 bases from J; bases unmatched to any gene: 6.

The chain uses TRBV9 and TRBJ2-3; D is undetermined. The ends were cut back, 4 bases at V and 2 bases at J, with 11 bases in the middle. Germline CDR1 reads SGDLS; CDR2 reads YYNGEE. The CDR3 is 14 amino acids. CDR3 sequence reads: CASSPLSYTDTQYF. The CDR3 nucleotides read TGTGCCAGCAGCCCACTATCTTACACAGATACGCAGTATTTT.

The V call is TRBV5-4, the J call TRBJ2-7; tentative D call: TRBD2 (5 bases). This CDR3 has 16 residues. The V end was cut by 4 bases, the J end by 3 bases, with 20 bases between. Germline loops: CDR1 SGHNT, CDR2 YYREEE (reference sequence). CDR3 in DNA: TGTGCCAGCAGCCCCGAGGAGACGAGGGCGCGCTACGAGCAGTACTTC. Amino acids: CASSPEETRARYEQYF.

This CDR3 is CASSIGISGNTIYF. CDR3 bases: TGTGCCAGCAGTATCGGTATATCCGGAAACACCATATATTTT. This chain connects TRBV28 to TRBJ1-3, with no clear D. The germline CDR1 and CDR2 sequences are MDHEN and SYDVKM. V was clipped by 5 bases and J by 4 bases, with 12 bases between them. The CDR3 runs 14 residues.

This chain uses TRBV5-1 with TRBJ2-7; D perhaps matches TRBD2 (6 bases). The germline gives CDR1 SGHRS, CDR2 YFSETQ. The CDR3 is made up of 15 amino acids. V lost 0 bases, J lost 6 bases, and 16 bases lay in between. The CDR3 nucleotides read TGCGCCAGCAGCTTGGGACCTGGGCTAGCGACCGAGCAGTACTTC. This translates into CASSLGPGLATEQYF. Full variable domain (remainder filled in from reference TRBV5-1 and TRBJ2-7): KAGVTQTPRYLIKTRGQQVTLSCSPISGHRSVSWYQQTPGQGLQFLFEYFSETQRNKGNFPGRFSGRQFSNSRSEMNVSTLELGDSALYLCASSLGPGLATEQYFGPGTRLTVT.